Sequencing of this TCR beta chain was carried out in a study of T cell responses to AZD1222 COVID-19 vaccine. Study-wide points: Per reports, nearly half of all spike-specific TCRs target regions that are unmutated in variants. Elevations in Spike-specific TCR breadth and depth followed administration of two AZD1222 doses.

Trimming cost V 8 bases and J 5 bases, with 9 bases left between them. The V gene's germline CDR1 is LNHNV and CDR2 YYDKDF (reference sequence). This CDR3 spans 11 amino acids. This clone appeared a few times. Its antigen is undetermined. Repertoires were generated with immunoSEQ multiplex PCR, while TCRdb's copy carries only in-frame clones and drops some. Here the sample spans more than 110,000 clones, around nine tenths being singletons. The chain links TRBV15 to TRBJ1-1; D is unclear. The sample consisted of peripheral blood, taken 28 days after the second AZD1222 dose. The receptor comes from an adult who received the AZD1222 COVID-19 vaccine. This CDR3 reads CATGVRTEAFF. The CDR3 DNA reads TGTGCCACCGGGGTGAGGACTGAAGCTTTCTTT. The complete variable domain, with remaining parts taken from reference TRBV15 and TRBJ1-1, reads DAMVIQNPRYQVTQFGKPVTLSCSQTLNHNVMYWYQQKSSQAPKLLFHYYDKDFNNEADTPDNFQSRRPNTSFCFLDIRSPGLGDTAMYLCATGVRTEAFFGQGTRLTVV.